This T cell receptor (beta chain) appears in the sequencing data of a study of blood T cell repertoires in COVID-19. Germline V gene sequence: CDR1 ENHRY, CDR2 SYGVKD. The CDR3 sequence is 16 residues long. The V segment lost 7 bases and the J segment 4 bases; nucleotides outside the gene matches: 5. Using immunoSEQ multiplex PCR, the repertoire was profiled, and TCRdb retains in-frame clones only, with some absent. Here the sample spans fewer than 450,000 clones, roughly 87% being singletons. The sequencing sample was made of PBMCs or T cells enriched from blood (not recorded which). The V gene is TRBV10-3, the J gene TRBJ2-2, with 14 bases identical to TRBD2. This TCR was recovered from a young man who had recovered from COVID-19. CDR3 nucleotide sequence: TGTGCCATCACTGGGACTAGCGGGAGAAGCACCGGGGAGCTGTTTTTT. It encodes CAITGTSGRSTGELFF.